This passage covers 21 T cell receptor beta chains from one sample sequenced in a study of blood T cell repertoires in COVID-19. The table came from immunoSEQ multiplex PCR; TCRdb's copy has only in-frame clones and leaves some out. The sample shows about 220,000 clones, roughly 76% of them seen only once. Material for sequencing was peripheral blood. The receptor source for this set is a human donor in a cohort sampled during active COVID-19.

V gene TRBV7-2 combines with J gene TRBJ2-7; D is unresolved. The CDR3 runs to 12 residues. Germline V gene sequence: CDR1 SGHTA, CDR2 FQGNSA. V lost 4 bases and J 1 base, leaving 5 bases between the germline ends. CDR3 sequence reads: CASSSYSYEQYF. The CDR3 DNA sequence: TGTGCCAGCAGCTCTTATTCCTACGAGCAGTACTTC.

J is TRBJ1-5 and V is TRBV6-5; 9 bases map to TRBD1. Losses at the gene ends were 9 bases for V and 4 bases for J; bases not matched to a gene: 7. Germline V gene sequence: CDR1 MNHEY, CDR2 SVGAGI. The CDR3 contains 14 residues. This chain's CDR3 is CASSDRGGNQPQHF. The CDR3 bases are TGTGCCAGTTCTGACAGGGGGGGGAATCAGCCCCAGCATTTT.

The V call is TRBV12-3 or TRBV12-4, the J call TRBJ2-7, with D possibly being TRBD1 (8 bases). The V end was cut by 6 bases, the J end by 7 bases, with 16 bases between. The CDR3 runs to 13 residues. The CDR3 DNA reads TGTGCCAGCAGCAATACAGGGGGGGGAGAGCAGTACTTC. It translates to CASSNTGGGEQYF.

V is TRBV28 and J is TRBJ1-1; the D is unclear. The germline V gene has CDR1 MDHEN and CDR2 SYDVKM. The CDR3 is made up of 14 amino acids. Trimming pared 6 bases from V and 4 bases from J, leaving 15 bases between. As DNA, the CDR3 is TGTGCCAGCAGACCCGGGTTATATGGCACTGAAGCTTTCTTT. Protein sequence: CASRPGLYGTEAFF.

CDR3 region: CASSVDVGGGGNTIYF. CDR3 bases: TGTGCCAGCAGCGTAGATGTCGGGGGAGGAGGAAACACCATATATTTT. This chain joins TRBV9 and TRBJ1-3, with D perhaps TRBD1 (5 bases). Germline-derived CDR1 and CDR2 are SGDLS and YYNGEE. The CDR3 has 16 amino acids. Trimming left V 0 bases short and J 4 bases short, with 14 bases between.

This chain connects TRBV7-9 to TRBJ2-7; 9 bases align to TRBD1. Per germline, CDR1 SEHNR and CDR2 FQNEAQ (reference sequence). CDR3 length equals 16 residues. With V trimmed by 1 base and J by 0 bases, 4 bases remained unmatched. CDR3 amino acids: CASSLETGGPSYEQYF. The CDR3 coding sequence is TGTGCCAGCAGCTTAGAGACAGGGGGTCCCTCCTACGAGCAGTACTTC.

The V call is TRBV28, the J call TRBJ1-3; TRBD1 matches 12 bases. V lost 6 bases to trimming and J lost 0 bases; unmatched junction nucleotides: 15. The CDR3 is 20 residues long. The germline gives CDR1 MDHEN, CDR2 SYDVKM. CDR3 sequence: CASRGPTGTGGQYSGNTIYF. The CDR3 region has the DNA TGTGCCAGCAGAGGACCAACCGGGACAGGGGGCCAATACTCTGGAAACACCATATATTTT.

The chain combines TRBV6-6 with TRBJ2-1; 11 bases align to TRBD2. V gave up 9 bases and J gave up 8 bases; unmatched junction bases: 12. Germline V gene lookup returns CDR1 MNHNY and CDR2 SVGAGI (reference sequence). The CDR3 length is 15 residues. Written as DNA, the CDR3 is TGTGCCAGTTTCCCGGGACTAGCGGTTTGGTATGAGCAGTTCTTC. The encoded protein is CASFPGLAVWYEQFF.

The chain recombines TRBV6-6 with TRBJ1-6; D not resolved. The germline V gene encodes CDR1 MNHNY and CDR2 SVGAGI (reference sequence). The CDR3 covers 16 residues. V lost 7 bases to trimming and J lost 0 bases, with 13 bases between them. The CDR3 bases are TGTGCCAGCACCGACCGAGGGCGCTCCTATAATTCACCCCTCCACTTT. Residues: CASTDRGRSYNSPLHF.

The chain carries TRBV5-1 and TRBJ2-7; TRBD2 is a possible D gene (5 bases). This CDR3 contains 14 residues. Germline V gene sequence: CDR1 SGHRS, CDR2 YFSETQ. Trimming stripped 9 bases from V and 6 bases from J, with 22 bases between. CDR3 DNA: TGCGCCACCAGTCCCCGGCTAGCTCTTCGCGAGCAGTACTTC. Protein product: CATSPRLALREQYF.

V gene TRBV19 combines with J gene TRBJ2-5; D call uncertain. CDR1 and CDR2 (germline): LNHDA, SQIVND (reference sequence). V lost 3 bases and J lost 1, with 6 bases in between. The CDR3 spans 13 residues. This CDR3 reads CASSILGQETQYF. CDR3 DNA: TGTGCCAGTAGTATTCTCGGCCAAGAGACCCAGTACTTC.

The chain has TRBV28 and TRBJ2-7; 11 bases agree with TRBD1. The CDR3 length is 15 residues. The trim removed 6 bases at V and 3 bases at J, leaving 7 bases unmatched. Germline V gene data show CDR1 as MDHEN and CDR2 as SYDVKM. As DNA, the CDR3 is TGTGCCAGCAGGGGTCTCGGGACAGGGGGCTACGAGCAGTACTTC. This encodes CASRGLGTGGYEQYF.

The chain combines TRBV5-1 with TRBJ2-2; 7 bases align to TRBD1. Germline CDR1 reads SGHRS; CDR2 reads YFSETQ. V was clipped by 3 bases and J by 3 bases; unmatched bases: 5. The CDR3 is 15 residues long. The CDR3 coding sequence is TGCGCCAGCAGCTCGGGACAGTGGGACACCGGGGAGCTGTTTTTT. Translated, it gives CASSSGQWDTGELFF.

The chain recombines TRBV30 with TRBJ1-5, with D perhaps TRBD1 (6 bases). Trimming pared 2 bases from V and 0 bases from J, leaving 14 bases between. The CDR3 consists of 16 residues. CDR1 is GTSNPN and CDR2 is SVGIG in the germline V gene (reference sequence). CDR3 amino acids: CAWSLGDRHSNQPQHF. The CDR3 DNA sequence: TGTGCCTGGAGTCTGGGAGACAGGCATAGCAATCAGCCCCAGCATTTT.

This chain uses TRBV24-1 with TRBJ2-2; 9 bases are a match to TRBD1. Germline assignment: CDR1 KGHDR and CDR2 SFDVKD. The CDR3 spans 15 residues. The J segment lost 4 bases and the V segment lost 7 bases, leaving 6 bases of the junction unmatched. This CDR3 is CATRADRGGTGELFF. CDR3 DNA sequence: TGTGCCACCAGGGCTGACAGGGGGGGCACCGGGGAGCTGTTTTTT.

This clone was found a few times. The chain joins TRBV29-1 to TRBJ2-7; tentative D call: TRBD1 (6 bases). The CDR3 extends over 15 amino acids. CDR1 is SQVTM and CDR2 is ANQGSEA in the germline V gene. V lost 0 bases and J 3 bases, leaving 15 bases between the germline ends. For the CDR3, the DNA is TGCAGCGTTGAAGATTCAGGGGCGAGACACTACGAGCAGTACTTC. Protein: CSVEDSGARHYEQYF.

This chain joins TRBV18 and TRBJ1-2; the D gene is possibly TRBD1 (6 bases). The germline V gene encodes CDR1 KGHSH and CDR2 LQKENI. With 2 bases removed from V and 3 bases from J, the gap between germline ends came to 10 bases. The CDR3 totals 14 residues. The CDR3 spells CASSPDRTHYGYTF. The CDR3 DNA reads TGTGCCAGCTCACCAGACAGGACCCACTATGGCTACACCTTC.

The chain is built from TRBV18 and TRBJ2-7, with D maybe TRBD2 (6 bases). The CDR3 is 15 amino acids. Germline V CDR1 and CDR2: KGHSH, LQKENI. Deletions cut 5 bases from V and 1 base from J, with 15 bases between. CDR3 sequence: CASSTTGTVSYEQYF. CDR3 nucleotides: TGTGCCAGCTCAACCACCGGGACTGTTTCCTACGAGCAGTACTTC. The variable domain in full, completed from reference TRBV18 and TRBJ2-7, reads NAGVMQNPRHLVRRRGQEARLRCSPMKGHSHVYWYRQLPEEGLKFMVYLQKENIIDESGMPKERFSAEFPKEGPSILRIQQVVRGDSAAYFCASSTTGTVSYEQYFGPGTRLTVT.

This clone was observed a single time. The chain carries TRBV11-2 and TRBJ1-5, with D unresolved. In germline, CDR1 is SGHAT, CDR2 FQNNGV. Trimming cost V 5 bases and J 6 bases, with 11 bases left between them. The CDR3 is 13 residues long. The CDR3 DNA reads TGTGCCAGCAGCGTTGGGCTCCTTCAGCCCCAGCATTTT. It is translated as CASSVGLLQPQHF.

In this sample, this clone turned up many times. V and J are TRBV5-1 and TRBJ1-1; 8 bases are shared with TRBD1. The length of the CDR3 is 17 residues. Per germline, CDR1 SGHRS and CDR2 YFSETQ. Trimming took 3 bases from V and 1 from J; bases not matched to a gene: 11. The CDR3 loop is CASSYQGIGQGNTEAFF. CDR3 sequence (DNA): TGCGCCAGCAGCTACCAAGGAATTGGACAGGGGAACACTGAAGCTTTCTTT.

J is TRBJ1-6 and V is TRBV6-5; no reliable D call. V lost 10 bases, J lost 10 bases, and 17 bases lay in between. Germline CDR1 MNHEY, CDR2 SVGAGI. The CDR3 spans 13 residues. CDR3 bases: TGTGCCACCCCCGGAGGATCCGGATCACCCCTCCACTTT. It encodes CATPGGSGSPLHF.